This record covers a single T cell receptor (beta chain). The antigen remains unidentified. The source of the sample is a study of CD4 T cells in relation to SARS-CoV-2 and coronaviruses. Unexposed donor CD4+ T cells date from about 2011-2019, before the COVID-19 pandemic. Measured with immunoSEQ multiplex PCR; TCRdb has only the in-frame clones, and not every one. In the table there are around 56,000 clones, 86% of which are singletons. The ends were cut back, 3 bases at V and 3 bases at J, with 14 bases in the middle. CDR3 size: 14 residues. The germline gives CDR1 DFQATT, CDR2 SNEGSKA (reference sequence). Study-level points and caveats: Memory recall responses, not primary responses primed in culture, are what the assay detects. The cross-reactivity analysis covered only spike protein, not other viral proteins. Crossreactive clones expanded significantly less to SARS-CoV-2 than monoreactive clones.

This sequence joins TRBV20-1 and TRBJ1-1; D unresolved. This sequence was found in a human donor in good health. Input material: memory CD4+ T cells from PBMCs. The CDR3 nucleotides read TGCAGTGCTAGTCTAGATGGGCTTGACACTGAAGCTTTCTTT. Residues: CSASLDGLDTEAFF.